Below, 24 T cell receptor beta chains from the same sample are listed, as sequenced in a study of response to subunit inactivated influenza vaccine. TCRdb re-called the RT-PCR reads through MiXCR, storing one row per CDR3 protein. The data hold roughly 500,000 distinct CDR3 sequences, with roughly 23% observed a single time. These data were likewise used in another study, on T cells expressing NK-cell markers. That study adds: The cDNA for TCR beta came from 5'RACE template switching with UMIs.

This specimen consisted of CD4+ T cells sorted from PBMCs, obtained roughly 13 days after vaccination. The receptors shown here come from a man aged 45-60 years who received an inactivated influenza vaccine.

Ten or more counts support this clonotype. This chain links TRBV5-1 with TRBJ2-1; D may correspond to TRBD1 or TRBD2 (5 bases each). This CDR3 contains 18 residues. Germline assignment: CDR1 SGHRS and CDR2 YFSETQ. Trimming removed 6 bases from V and 2 bases from J, with 24 bases in between. The chain's CDR3 is CASTDSIGTFRPYNEQFF. CDR3 in DNA: TGCGCCAGCACCGATTCGATAGGGACCTTCAGGCCCTACAATGAGCAGTTCTTC.

The V call is TRBV3-1, the J call TRBJ2-1; 8 bases match TRBD1. Per germline, CDR1 LGHDT and CDR2 YNNKEL (reference sequence). There are 16 residues in the CDR3. V was clipped by 6 bases and J by 6 bases; unmatched bases: 13. The CDR3 DNA reads TGTGCCAGCAGTCGGCCGCAGGGGGCGACTGGCAATGAGCAGTTCTTC. It is translated as CASSRPQGATGNEQFF.

The rearrangement joins TRBV20-1 to TRBJ2-3, with 7 bases that match TRBD2. Germline-derived CDR1 and CDR2 are DFQATT and SNEGSKA (reference sequence). Germline trimming cut 1 base from V and 4 bases from J; bases unmatched to any gene: 5. The CDR3 spans 14 residues. The CDR3 nucleotides are TGCAGTGCTAGAGCGGCGGGGGTTGCAGATACGCAGTATTTT. Encoded protein: CSARAAGVADTQYF.

This chain uses TRBV29-1 with TRBJ2-1; 10 bases align to TRBD2. Losses at the gene ends were 4 bases for V and 0 bases for J; bases not matched to a gene: 3. The CDR3 spans 15 residues. The germline CDR1 and CDR2 sequences are SQVTM and ANQGSEA. Here the CDR3 reads CSVVGLAASYNEQFF. In DNA form, the CDR3 reads TGCAGCGTTGTAGGACTAGCGGCCTCCTACAATGAGCAGTTCTTC.

The chain links TRBV28 to TRBJ2-1; TRBD1 is a possible D gene (5 bases). With 5 bases removed from V and 8 bases from J, the gap between germline ends came to 16 bases. CDR1 and CDR2 from the germline V gene are MDHEN and SYDVKM. This CDR3 has 14 amino acids. CDR3 nucleotide sequence: TGTGCCAGCAGTAAGTTCGGGCAGGGCTATGAGCAGTTCTTC. Its translation is CASSKFGQGYEQFF.

This rearrangement joins TRBV5-5 to TRBJ1-5, with D perhaps matching TRBD1 (6 bases). In germline, CDR1 is SGHKS, CDR2 YYEKEE (reference sequence). V lost 2 bases to trimming and J lost 4 bases, with 16 bases between them. The CDR3 is 16 residues long. The CDR3 DNA sequence: TGTGCCAGCAGCTTTTGGGGTAGGGGGAAGAATCAGCCCCAGCATTTT. Protein sequence: CASSFWGRGKNQPQHF.

The J gene is TRBJ2-1, the V gene TRBV20-1, with 11 bases fitting TRBD2. Germline CDR1 reads DFQATT; CDR2 reads SNEGSKA (reference sequence). The CDR3 extends over 14 amino acids. Trimming cost V 2 bases and J 10 bases; bases outside gene matches: 7. CDR3 protein: CSARSSGGAGEQFF. The CDR3 nucleotides read TGCAGTGCTAGAAGTAGCGGGGGGGCTGGGGAGCAGTTCTTC.

V is TRBV7-9 and J is TRBJ1-3, with 7 bases identical to TRBD1. The junction had 4 bases not matched to a gene; V was cut back by 2 bases and J by 0 bases. This CDR3 is built from 16 residues. In germline, CDR1 is SEHNR, CDR2 FQNEAQ (reference sequence). DNA of the CDR3: TGTGCCAGCAGCTTAACAGGGGCCGGCTCTGGAAACACCATATATTTT. Protein: CASSLTGAGSGNTIYF. The entire variable domain, with the rest obtained from reference TRBV7-9 and TRBJ1-3, is as follows: DTGVSQNPRHKITKRGQNVTFRCDPISEHNRLYWYRQTLGQGPEFLTYFQNEAQLEKSRLLSDRFSAERPKGSFSTLEIQRTEQGDSAMYLCASSLTGAGSGNTIYFGEGSWLTVV.

This sequence joins TRBV5-5 and TRBJ2-2; 7 positions match TRBD1. The ends lost 4 bases at V and 4 bases at J; junction bases unmatched: 7. Per the germline V gene, CDR1 is SGHKS and CDR2 is YYEKEE (reference sequence). This CDR3 has 15 amino acids. The DNA of the CDR3 is TGTGCCAGCAGCCGAGAGGGGGCGACCACCGGGGAGCTGTTTTTT. It codes for CASSREGATTGELFF.

This chain links TRBV3-1 with TRBJ1-1; D remains unclear. Per the germline V gene, CDR1 is LGHDT and CDR2 is YNNKEL (reference sequence). Trimming cost V 1 base and J 11 bases, with 14 bases left between them. This CDR3 contains 13 residues. CDR3 coding DNA: TGTGCCAGCAGCCAAGTCTCAGGATTTGCTGCTTTCTTT. It codes for CASSQVSGFAAFF.

This clonotype has a handful of counts. The chain joins TRBV4-1 to TRBJ2-1; the match to TRBD2 covers 8 bases. This CDR3 comprises 17 residues. The germline CDR1 and CDR2 sequences are MGHRA and YSYEKL. V gave up 0 bases and J gave up 2 bases; unmatched junction bases: 6. CDR3 nucleotides: TGCGCCAGCAGCCAAGAGAGAGCGGGGGTGACCTACAATGAGCAGTTCTTC. Translation gives CASSQERAGVTYNEQFF.

In its sample, this clonotype was seen a few times. The chain couples TRBV5-1 to TRBJ2-3, with 7 bases aligning to TRBD1. The ends lost 4 bases at V and 1 base at J; junction bases unmatched: 9. Germline assignment: CDR1 SGHRS and CDR2 YFSETQ. The CDR3 spans 16 residues. This CDR3 reads CASSLEPTGGTDTQYF. In DNA form, the CDR3 reads TGCGCCAGCAGCCTTGAGCCCACAGGGGGCACAGATACGCAGTATTTT.

The rearrangement links TRBV5-1 to TRBJ2-7; 7 bases are a match to TRBD2. J was trimmed by 5 bases and V by 0 bases; bases with no gene match: 14. Germline CDR1 SGHRS, CDR2 YFSETQ. CDR3 length equals 17 residues. In nucleotides, the CDR3 is TGCGCCAGCAGCTTGGCTCAGAATAGCGGGCGACCCCACGAGCAGTACTTC. Translated: CASSLAQNSGRPHEQYF.

The chain links TRBV20-1 to TRBJ2-7, with TRBD2 matching 10 bases. V trimming: 6 bases; J trimming: 0 bases; junction bases outside the gene matches: 14. Per germline, CDR1 DFQATT and CDR2 SNEGSKA (reference sequence). This CDR3 has 17 amino acids. This CDR3 is CSAPPTPSGGVSYEQYF. The DNA for the CDR3 is TGCAGTGCCCCACCTACTCCTAGCGGGGGAGTCTCCTACGAGCAGTACTTC.

This clonotype turned up a few times. The CDR3 here is CAISGSSGPNNEQFF. In DNA, the CDR3 is TGTGCCATCAGTGGCAGTAGCGGGCCAAACAATGAGCAGTTCTTC. The rearrangement joins TRBV10-3 to TRBJ2-1, with 7 bases fitting TRBD2. Trimming cost V 4 bases and J 5 bases; bases outside gene matches: 8. The CDR3 loop spans 15 amino acids. The germline V gene has CDR1 ENHRY and CDR2 SYGVKD.

This chain joins TRBV29-1 and TRBJ2-1; tentatively, D is TRBD2 (6 bases). V gave up 4 bases and J gave up 12 bases, with 13 bases separating them. Germline V gene data show CDR1 as SQVTM and CDR2 as ANQGSEA. The CDR3 sequence is 11 residues long. DNA for the CDR3: TGCAGCGTTGTGGCGGGGTCGGTGCAGTTCTTC. It is translated as CSVVAGSVQFF.

This chain uses TRBV5-1 with TRBJ1-6; 8 nucleotides line up with TRBD1. V lost 7 bases to trimming and J lost 7 bases; unmatched junction nucleotides: 7. The CDR3 contains 14 residues. Germline CDR1 and CDR2: SGHRS and YFSETQ. The CDR3 loop is CASSRGDRNSPLHF. CDR3 coding DNA: TGCGCCAGCTCAAGGGGGGACAGGAATTCACCCCTCCACTTT.

This clonotype was seen only a few times. The chain is built from TRBV12-3 or TRBV12-4 and TRBJ1-1; no reliable D call. Trimming stripped 5 bases from V and 5 bases from J, with 12 bases between. The CDR3 is 13 amino acids. The CDR3 coding sequence is TGTGCCAGCAGTGTTAGGGCCGGGACTGAAGCTTTCTTT. Its translation: CASSVRAGTEAFF.

Here the CDR3 DNA reads TGTGCCAGCAGCTTAAAACTAGCGGGAGGAGATATCGGGGAGCTGTTTTTT. Translated, it gives CASSLKLAGGDIGELFF. The V and J genes are TRBV7-3 and TRBJ2-2, with 12 bases lining up with TRBD2. There are 17 residues in the CDR3. J lost 7 bases, V lost 1 base, and 7 bases had no gene match. CDR1 is SGHTA and CDR2 is FQGTGA in the germline V gene.

The chain has TRBV27 and TRBJ2-7; D may correspond to TRBD1 or TRBD2 (6 bases each). V lost 4 bases to trimming and J lost 2 bases, with 15 bases between them. CDR1 is MNHEY and CDR2 is SMNVEV in the germline V gene (reference sequence). The CDR3 runs 15 residues. The CDR3 reads CASSYHGGLTYEQYF. CDR3 DNA sequence: TGTGCCAGCAGTTACCATGGGGGGCTCACCTACGAGCAGTACTTC.

This clonotype came up a few times. The chain is built from TRBV29-1 and TRBJ2-1; 9 bases map to TRBD2. This CDR3 has 14 residues. Germline V gene data show CDR1 as SQVTM and CDR2 as ANQGSEA. Trimming cost V 8 bases and J 9 bases; bases outside gene matches: 14. CDR3 coding DNA: TGCAGCCACCGGAGCGGGAGGCTCTCAGGTGAGCAGTTCTTC. It codes for CSHRSGRLSGEQFF.

V usage is TRBV7-3 and J usage is TRBJ2-1; no clear D. Germline CDR1 reads SGHTA; CDR2 reads FQGTGA. The CDR3 sequence is 13 residues long. Deletions cut 10 bases from V and 7 bases from J, with 17 bases between. This chain's CDR3 is CAMGPGLINEQFF. The CDR3 nucleotides are TGTGCCATGGGCCCCGGGTTAATAAATGAGCAGTTCTTC.

This clonotype was seen a handful of times. The CDR3 DNA reads as TGTGCCAGCAGCACACTGAACACCGGGGAGCTGTTTTTT. Protein: CASSTLNTGELFF. The chain couples TRBV2 to TRBJ2-2; D is unclear. This CDR3 contains 13 residues. CDR1 SNHLY and CDR2 FYNNEI come from the germline V gene. The V and J ends lost 6 bases and 1 base respectively, with 6 bases between them.

This clonotype was seen a few times. The V call is TRBV5-1, the J call TRBJ2-3; TRBD2 matches 9 bases. This CDR3 has 16 residues. Germline assignment: CDR1 SGHRS and CDR2 YFSETQ. Trimming removed 3 bases from V and 4 bases from J; junction bases left unmatched: 9. CDR3 coding DNA: TGCGCCAGCAGCTGGGGAGCGGGGGGCATATCAGATACGCAGTATTTT. Translated: CASSWGAGGISDTQYF.